This TCR beta chain is drawn from a study of blood T cell repertoires in COVID-19. Repertoires were generated with immunoSEQ multiplex PCR, while TCRdb's copy carries only in-frame clones and drops some. The repertoire holds about 270,000 clones, with approximately 86% as singletons. Germline CDR1 SGDLS, CDR2 YYNGEE. With 3 bases removed from V and 0 bases from J, the gap between germline ends came to 12 bases. CDR3 length: 16 amino acids. This receptor was taken from a man aged 40-49 years who had recovered from COVID-19. Sequencing was performed on peripheral blood. The chain recombines TRBV9 with TRBJ1-4, with D possibly being TRBD1 (6 bases). Written as DNA, the CDR3 is TGTGCCAGCAGCGGGGGACACGTTGCAACTAATGAAAAACTGTTTTTT. Translating it yields CASSGGHVATNEKLFF.